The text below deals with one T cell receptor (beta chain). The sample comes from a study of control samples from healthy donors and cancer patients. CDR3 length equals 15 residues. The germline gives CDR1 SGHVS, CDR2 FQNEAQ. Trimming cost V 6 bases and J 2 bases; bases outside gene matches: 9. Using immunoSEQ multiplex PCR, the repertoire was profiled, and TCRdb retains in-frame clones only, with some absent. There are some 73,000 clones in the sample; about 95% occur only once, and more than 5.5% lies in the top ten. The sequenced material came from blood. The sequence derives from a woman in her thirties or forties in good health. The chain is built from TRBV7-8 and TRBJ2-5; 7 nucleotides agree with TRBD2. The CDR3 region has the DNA TGTGCCAGCAGATTATGGGCTAGCGGTCAAGAGACCCAGTACTTC. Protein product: CASRLWASGQETQYF.